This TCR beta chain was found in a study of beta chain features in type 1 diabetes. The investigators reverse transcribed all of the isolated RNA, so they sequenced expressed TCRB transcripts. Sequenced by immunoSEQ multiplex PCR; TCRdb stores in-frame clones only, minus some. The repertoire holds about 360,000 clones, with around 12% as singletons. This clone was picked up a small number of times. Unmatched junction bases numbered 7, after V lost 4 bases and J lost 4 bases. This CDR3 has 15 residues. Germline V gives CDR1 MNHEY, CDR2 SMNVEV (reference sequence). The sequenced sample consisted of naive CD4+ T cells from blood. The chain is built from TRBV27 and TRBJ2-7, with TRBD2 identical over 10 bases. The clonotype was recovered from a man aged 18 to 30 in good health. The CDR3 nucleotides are TGTGCCAGCAGTTCCCCACTAGCGGGGACGTACGAGCAGTACTTC. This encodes CASSSPLAGTYEQYF.